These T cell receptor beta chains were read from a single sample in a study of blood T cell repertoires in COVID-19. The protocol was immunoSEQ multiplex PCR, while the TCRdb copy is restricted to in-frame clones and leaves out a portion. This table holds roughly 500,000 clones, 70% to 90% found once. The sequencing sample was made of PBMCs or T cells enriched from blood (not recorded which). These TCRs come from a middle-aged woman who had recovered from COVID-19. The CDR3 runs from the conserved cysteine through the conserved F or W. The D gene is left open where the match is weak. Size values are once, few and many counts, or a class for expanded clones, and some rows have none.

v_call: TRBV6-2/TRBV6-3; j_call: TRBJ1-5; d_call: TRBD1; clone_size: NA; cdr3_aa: CASSSGQGRQPQHF; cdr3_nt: TGTGCCAGCAGTTCCGGACAGGGCAGGCAGCCCCAGCATTTT
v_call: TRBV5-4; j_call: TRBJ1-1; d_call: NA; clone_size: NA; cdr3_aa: CASSLPGRTEAFF; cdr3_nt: TGTGCCAGCAGCTTGCCGGGGAGGACTGAAGCTTTCTTT
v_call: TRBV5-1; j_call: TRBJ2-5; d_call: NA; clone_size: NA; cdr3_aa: CASSYFGFGEQETQYF; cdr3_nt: TGCGCCAGCAGCTACTTCGGGTTTGGCGAGCAAGAGACCCAGTACTTC
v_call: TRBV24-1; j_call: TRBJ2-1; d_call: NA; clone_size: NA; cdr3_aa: CAISEAGNPAGGGQFF; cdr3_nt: TGTGCCATTAGCGAGGCGGGTAATCCCGCCGGCGGTGGGCAGTTCTTC
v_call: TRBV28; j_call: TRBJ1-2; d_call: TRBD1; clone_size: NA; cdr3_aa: CASMDRPGANYGYTF; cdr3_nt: TGTGCCAGCATGGACAGGCCGGGAGCTAACTATGGCTACACCTTC
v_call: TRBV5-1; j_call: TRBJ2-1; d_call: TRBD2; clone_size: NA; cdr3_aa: CASTSGTSGYNEQFF; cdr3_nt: TGCGCCAGCACTTCCGGGACTAGCGGCTACAATGAGCAGTTCTTC
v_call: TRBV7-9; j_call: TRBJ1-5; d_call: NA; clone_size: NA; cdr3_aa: CASSLGTTQPQHF; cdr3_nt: TGTGCCAGCAGCTTAGGAACAACACAGCCCCAGCATTTT
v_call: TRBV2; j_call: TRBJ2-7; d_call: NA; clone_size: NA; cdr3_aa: CASRTGQFYEQYF; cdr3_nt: TGTGCCAGCAGAACCGGACAGTTTTACGAGCAGTACTTC
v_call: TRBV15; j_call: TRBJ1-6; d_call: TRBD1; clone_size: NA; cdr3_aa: CATRTLQGHMNNSPLHF; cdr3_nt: TGTGCCACCCGAACCTTACAGGGGCACATGAATAATTCACCCCTCCACTTT
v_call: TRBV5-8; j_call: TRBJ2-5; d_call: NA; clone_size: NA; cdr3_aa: CASSAPGTSQETQYF; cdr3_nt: TGTGCCAGCAGCGCACCGGGAACCTCCCAAGAGACCCAGTACTTC
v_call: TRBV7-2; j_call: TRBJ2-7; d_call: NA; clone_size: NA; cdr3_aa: CASSLVGSGAVASYEQYF; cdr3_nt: TGTGCCAGCAGCTTAGTGGGTAGCGGCGCCGTTGCCTCCTACGAGCAGTACTTC
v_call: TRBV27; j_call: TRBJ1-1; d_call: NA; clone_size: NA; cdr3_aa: CASSNGVTRRTEAFF; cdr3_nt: TGTGCCAGCAGCAACGGGGTTACTAGGCGGACTGAAGCTTTCTTT
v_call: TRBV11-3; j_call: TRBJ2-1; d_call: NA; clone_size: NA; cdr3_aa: CASSLSRGASGDNEQFF; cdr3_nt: TGTGCCAGCAGCTTATCCAGGGGCGCAAGCGGGGACAATGAGCAGTTCTTC
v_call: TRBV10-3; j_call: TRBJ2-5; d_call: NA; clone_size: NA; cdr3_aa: CAIRGGGGAKETQYF; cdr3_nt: TGTGCCATCCGGGGAGGTGGGGGGGCGAAGGAGACCCAGTACTTC
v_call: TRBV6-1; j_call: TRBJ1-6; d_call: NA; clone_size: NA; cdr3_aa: CASSEPTQGYNSPLHF; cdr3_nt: TGTGCCAGCAGTGAACCGACCCAGGGCTATAATTCACCCCTCCACTTT
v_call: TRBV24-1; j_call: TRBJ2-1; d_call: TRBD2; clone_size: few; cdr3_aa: CATSDLGGSGNEQFF; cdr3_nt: TGTGCCACCAGTGATTTAGGCGGGAGTGGGAATGAGCAGTTCTTC
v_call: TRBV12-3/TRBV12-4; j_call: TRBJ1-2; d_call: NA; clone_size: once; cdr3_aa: CASSLGEVYGYTF; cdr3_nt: TGTGCCAGCAGTTTAGGTGAGGTCTATGGCTACACCTTC
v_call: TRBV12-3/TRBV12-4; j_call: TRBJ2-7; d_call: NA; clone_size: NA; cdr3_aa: CASKGYEQYF; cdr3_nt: TGTGCCAGCAAGGGGTACGAGCAGTACTTC
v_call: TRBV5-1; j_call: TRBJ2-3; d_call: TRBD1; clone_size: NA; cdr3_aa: CASSKGQAILTDTQYF; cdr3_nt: TGCGCCAGCAGCAAAGGACAGGCCATATTAACAGATACGCAGTATTTT
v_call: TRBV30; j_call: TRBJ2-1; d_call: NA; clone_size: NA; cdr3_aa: CAWSVINGNEQFF; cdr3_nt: TGTGCCTGGAGTGTAATTAACGGGAATGAGCAGTTCTTC
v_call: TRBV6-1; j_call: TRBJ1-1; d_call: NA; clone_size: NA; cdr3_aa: CASSELGEAEGFF; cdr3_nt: TGTGCCAGCAGTGAATTGGGCGAGGCGGAGGGCTTCTTT
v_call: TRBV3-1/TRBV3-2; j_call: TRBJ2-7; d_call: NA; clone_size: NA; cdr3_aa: CASSQGQDPTYEQYF; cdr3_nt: TGTGCCAGCAGCCAAGGACAGGATCCCACCTACGAGCAGTACTTC
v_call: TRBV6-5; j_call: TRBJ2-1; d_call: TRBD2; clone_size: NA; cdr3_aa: CASSSGTTYNEQFF; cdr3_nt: TGTGCCAGCAGTTCTGGGACTACTTACAATGAGCAGTTCTTC
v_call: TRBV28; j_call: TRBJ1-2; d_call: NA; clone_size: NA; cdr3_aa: CASTLEGFYGYTF; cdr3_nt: TGTGCCAGCACCTTGGAGGGCTTCTATGGCTACACCTTC
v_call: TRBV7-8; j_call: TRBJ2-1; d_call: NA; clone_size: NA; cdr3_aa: CASSLLGPGDNEQFF; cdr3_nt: TGTGCCAGCAGCTTACTGGGACCGGGGGACAATGAGCAGTTCTTC
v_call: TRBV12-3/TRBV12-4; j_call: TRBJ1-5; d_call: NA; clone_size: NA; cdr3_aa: CASKGVDQPQHF; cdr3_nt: TGTGCCAGCAAGGGGGTGGATCAGCCCCAGCATTTT
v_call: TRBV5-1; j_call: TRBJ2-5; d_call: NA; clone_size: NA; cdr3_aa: CASSLDTQETQYF; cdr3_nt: TGCGCCAGCAGCTTGGACACCCAAGAGACCCAGTACTTC
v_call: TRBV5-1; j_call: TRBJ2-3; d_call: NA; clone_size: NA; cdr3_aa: CASSRQEGGTDTQYF; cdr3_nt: TGCGCCAGCAGCCGCCAAGAGGGGGGCACAGATACGCAGTATTTT
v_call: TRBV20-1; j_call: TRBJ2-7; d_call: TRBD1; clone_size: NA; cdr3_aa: CSAQGTDEQYF; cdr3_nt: TGCAGTGCCCAGGGGACAGACGAGCAGTACTTC
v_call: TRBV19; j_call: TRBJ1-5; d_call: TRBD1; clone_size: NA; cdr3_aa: CASQGTASNQPQHF; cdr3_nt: TGTGCCAGCCAGGGGACAGCGAGCAATCAGCCCCAGCATTTT
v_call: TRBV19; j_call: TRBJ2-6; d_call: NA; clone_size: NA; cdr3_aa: CASSINGGSSGANVLTF; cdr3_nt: TGTGCCAGTAGTATAAACGGGGGAAGCTCTGGGGCCAACGTCCTGACTTTC
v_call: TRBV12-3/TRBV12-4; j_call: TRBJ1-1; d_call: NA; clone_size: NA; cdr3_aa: CASSGLANTEAFF; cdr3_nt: TGTGCCAGCAGTGGACTCGCCAACACTGAAGCTTTCTTT
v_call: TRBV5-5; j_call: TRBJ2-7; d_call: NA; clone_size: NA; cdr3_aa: CASSSEGPPSEQYF; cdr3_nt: TGTGCCAGCAGTTCGGAGGGCCCCCCATCCGAGCAGTACTTC
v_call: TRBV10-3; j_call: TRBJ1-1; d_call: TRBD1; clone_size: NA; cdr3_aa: CAISDGQGAGTEAFF; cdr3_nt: TGTGCCATCAGTGACGGTCAGGGGGCAGGCACTGAAGCTTTCTTT
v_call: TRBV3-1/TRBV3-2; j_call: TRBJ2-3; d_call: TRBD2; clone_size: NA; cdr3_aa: CASSQLPFGLAAVRATDTQYF; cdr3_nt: TGTGCCAGCAGCCAACTACCCTTCGGACTAGCGGCAGTCCGAGCTACAGATACGCAGTATTTT
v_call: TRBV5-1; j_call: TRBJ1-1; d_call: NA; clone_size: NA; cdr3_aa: CASSSRTAENTEAFF; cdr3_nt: TGCGCCAGCAGCTCGAGGACAGCGGAGAACACTGAAGCTTTCTTT
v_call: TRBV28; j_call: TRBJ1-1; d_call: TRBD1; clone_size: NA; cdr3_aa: CASSTGGYVAFF; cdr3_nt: TGTGCCAGCAGTACAGGGGGCTATGTAGCTTTCTTT
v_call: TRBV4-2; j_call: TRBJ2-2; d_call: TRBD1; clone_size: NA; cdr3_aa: CASSSSDRVGTGELFF; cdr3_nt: TGTGCCAGCAGCTCCTCGGACAGGGTGGGCACCGGGGAGCTGTTTTTT
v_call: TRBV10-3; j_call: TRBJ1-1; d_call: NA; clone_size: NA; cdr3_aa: CAISESPQMNTEAFF; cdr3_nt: TGTGCCATCAGTGAGTCGCCACAGATGAACACTGAAGCTTTCTTT
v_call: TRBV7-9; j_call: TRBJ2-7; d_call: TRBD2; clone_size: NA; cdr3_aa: CASSLVSSGQANF; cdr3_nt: TGTGCCAGCAGCTTAGTGTCTAGCGGTCAGGCGAACTTC
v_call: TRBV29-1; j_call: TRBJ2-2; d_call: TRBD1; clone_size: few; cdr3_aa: CSVTGGTGELFF; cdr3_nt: TGCAGCGTTACAGGGGGGACCGGGGAGCTGTTTTTT
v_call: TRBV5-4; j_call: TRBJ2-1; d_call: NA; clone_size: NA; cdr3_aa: CASSLVPGINEQFF; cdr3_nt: TGTGCCAGCAGCTTGGTACCGGGGATAAATGAGCAGTTCTTC
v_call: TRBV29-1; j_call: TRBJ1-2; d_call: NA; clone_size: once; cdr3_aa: CSVEGHGYTF; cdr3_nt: TGCAGCGTTGAAGGGCATGGCTACACCTTC
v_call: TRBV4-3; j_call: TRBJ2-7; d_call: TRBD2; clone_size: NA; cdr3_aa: CASSRTGTSSREQYF; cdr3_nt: TGCGCCAGCAGCCGGACCGGGACTAGCTCCCGCGAGCAGTACTTC
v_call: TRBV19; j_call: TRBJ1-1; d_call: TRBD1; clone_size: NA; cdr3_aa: CASSPRTGGRGNTEAFF; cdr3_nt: TGTGCCAGTAGTCCCCGGACAGGGGGCCGAGGTAACACTGAAGCTTTCTTT
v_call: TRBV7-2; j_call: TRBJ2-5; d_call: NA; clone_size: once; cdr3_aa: CASSLGSSFETQYF; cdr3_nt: TGTGCCAGCAGCTTAGGATCGAGCTTTGAGACCCAGTACTTC
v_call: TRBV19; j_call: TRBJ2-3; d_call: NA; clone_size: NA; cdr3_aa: CARFGGTDTQYF; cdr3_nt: TGTGCCAGATTCGGTGGCACAGATACGCAGTATTTT
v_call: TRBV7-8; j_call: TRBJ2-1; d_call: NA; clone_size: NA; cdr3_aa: CASSLARGNEQFF; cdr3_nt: TGTGCCAGCAGCTTAGCCAGGGGCAATGAGCAGTTCTTC
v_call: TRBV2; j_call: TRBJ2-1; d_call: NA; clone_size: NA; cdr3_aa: CASSDLARSYNEQFF; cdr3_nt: TGTGCCAGCAGTGACCTAGCGAGATCCTACAATGAGCAGTTCTTC
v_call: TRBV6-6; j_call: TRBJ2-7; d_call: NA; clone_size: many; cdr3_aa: CASSYSEGSSEQYF; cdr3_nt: TGTGCCAGCAGTTATAGTGAGGGTAGCTCCGAGCAGTACTTC
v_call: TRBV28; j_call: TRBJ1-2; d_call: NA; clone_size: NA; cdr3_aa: CASSPPTAYYGYTF; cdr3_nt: TGTGCCAGCAGTCCGCCGACAGCCTACTATGGCTACACCTTC
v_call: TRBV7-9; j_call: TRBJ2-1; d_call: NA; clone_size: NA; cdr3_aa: CASSSRVTIRNEQFF; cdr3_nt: TGTGCCAGCAGCTCCCGAGTAACTATTAGGAATGAGCAGTTCTTC
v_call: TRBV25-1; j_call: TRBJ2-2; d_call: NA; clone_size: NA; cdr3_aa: CASSDPSTGELFF; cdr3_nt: TGTGCCAGCAGTGACCCTAGCACCGGGGAGCTGTTTTTT